This T cell receptor beta chain was obtained from a study of identical twins. The CDR3 has 14 amino acids. Trimming removed 6 bases from V and 1 base from J, with 13 bases in between. TCRdb re-called the 5' RACE reads with MiXCR, one entry per CDR3 protein. The sample comprises a few hundred thousand distinct CDR3 sequences, more than 9% of which are singletons, and roughly 3.2% rests with the top ten. These data were likewise used in another study, on yellow fever vaccine responses in identical twins.

This sequence was found in a woman between 18 and 29 years old in good health. The chain combines TRBV12-3 or TRBV12-4 with TRBJ2-7; maybe TRBD1 (5 bases). Material: PBMCs. CDR3 loop: CASSRVADSYEQYF. The CDR3 coding sequence is TGTGCCAGCAGCAGGGTGGCAGATTCCTACGAGCAGTACTTC.